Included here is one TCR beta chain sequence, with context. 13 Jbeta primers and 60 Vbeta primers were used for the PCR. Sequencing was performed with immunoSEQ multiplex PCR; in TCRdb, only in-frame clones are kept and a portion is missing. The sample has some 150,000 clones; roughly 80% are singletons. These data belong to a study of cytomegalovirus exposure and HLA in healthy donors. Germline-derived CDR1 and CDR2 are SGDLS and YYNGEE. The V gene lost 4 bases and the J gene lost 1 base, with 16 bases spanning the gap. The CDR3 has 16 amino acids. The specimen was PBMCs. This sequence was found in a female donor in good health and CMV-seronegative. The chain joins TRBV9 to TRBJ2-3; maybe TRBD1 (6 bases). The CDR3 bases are TGTGCCAGCAGCACCGGGACATCAGGGGGCACAGATACGCAGTATTTT. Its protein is CASSTGTSGGTDTQYF.